The rows below give T cell receptor beta chains drawn from one sample of a study of T cell changes during pregnancy in multiple sclerosis. The table came from immunoSEQ multiplex PCR; TCRdb's copy has only in-frame clones and leaves some out. The sample carries more than 35,000 clones, 90% recorded once. The sample consisted of CD4+ T cells from peripheral blood mononuclear cells, taken in the first trimester of pregnancy. The receptors derive from a female donor in good health, enrolled as a control in a pregnancy study. CDR3s include the opening cysteine and the closing phenylalanine or tryptophan. D genes are given only for firm matches. Clone sizes are given selectively: once, few, many, or a class where the clone is expanded.

v_gene: TRBV5-1
abundance: .
len: 15
d_gene: .
j_gene: TRBJ2-1
CDR3aa: CASSYGGSGLNEQFF
CDR3nt: TGCGCCAGCAGCTACGGCGGTAGCGGTCTAAATGAGCAGTTCTTC

v_gene: TRBV4-1
abundance: .
len: 18
d_gene: TRBD2
j_gene: TRBJ2-1
CDR3aa: CASSPTWGTGGLYNEQFF
CDR3nt: TGCGCCAGCAGCCCCACTTGGGGCACGGGGGGTCTTTACAATGAGCAGTTCTTC

v_gene: TRBV5-4
abundance: .
len: 15
d_gene: .
j_gene: TRBJ1-1
CDR3aa: CASRTSGSRNTEAFF
CDR3nt: TGTGCCAGCAGAACCTCGGGGAGTAGGAACACTGAAGCTTTCTTT

v_gene: TRBV4-3
abundance: .
len: 15
d_gene: TRBD1
j_gene: TRBJ1-6
CDR3aa: CASSQAGTAHSPLHF
CDR3nt: TGCGCCAGCAGCCAAGCCGGGACAGCTCATTCACCCCTCCACTTT

v_gene: TRBV29-1
abundance: .
len: 14
d_gene: TRBD1
j_gene: TRBJ1-3
CDR3aa: CSVVTGGGGNTIYF
CDR3nt: TGCAGCGTAGTGACAGGGGGCGGTGGAAACACCATATATTTT

v_gene: TRBV18
abundance: few
len: 14
d_gene: TRBD1
j_gene: TRBJ1-5
CDR3aa: CASSPSQGVAPQHF
CDR3nt: TGTGCCAGCTCACCGTCACAGGGGGTTGCGCCCCAGCATTTT

v_gene: TRBV4-2
abundance: .
len: 16
d_gene: TRBD1
j_gene: TRBJ1-2
CDR3aa: CASSQEWRGQGSGYTF
CDR3nt: TGTGCCAGCAGCCAAGAATGGAGGGGGCAGGGGTCGGGCTACACCTTC

v_gene: TRBV9
abundance: .
len: 13
d_gene: .
j_gene: TRBJ1-5
CDR3aa: CASSVGADQPQHF
CDR3nt: TGTGCCAGCAGCGTAGGGGCAGATCAGCCCCAGCATTTT

v_gene: TRBV5-4
abundance: once
len: 13
d_gene: .
j_gene: TRBJ1-1
CDR3aa: CASSFGGRTEAFF
CDR3nt: TGTGCCAGCAGCTTTGGAGGGCGGACTGAAGCTTTCTTT

v_gene: TRBV18
abundance: .
len: 15
d_gene: .
j_gene: TRBJ2-1
CDR3aa: CASSPTSAVGDEQFF
CDR3nt: TGTGCCAGCTCACCTACTTCGGCAGTTGGAGATGAGCAGTTCTTC

v_gene: TRBV2
abundance: once
len: 14
d_gene: .
j_gene: TRBJ1-5
CDR3aa: CASSDWERNQPQHF
CDR3nt: TGTGCCAGCAGTGACTGGGAGCGCAATCAGCCCCAGCATTTT

v_gene: TRBV4-1
abundance: .
len: 15
d_gene: TRBD1
j_gene: TRBJ1-1
CDR3aa: CASSRSRPTGNEAFF
CDR3nt: TGCGCCAGCAGCCGAAGCCGACCGACAGGGAATGAAGCTTTCTTT

v_gene: TRBV7-9
abundance: .
len: 14
d_gene: TRBD1
j_gene: TRBJ2-7
CDR3aa: CASSAPGQSLEQYF
CDR3nt: TGTGCCAGCAGCGCACCGGGACAGTCTCTCGAGCAGTACTTC

v_gene: TRBV7-3
abundance: .
len: 17
d_gene: .
j_gene: TRBJ2-3
CDR3aa: CASSLYPGEKGTDTQYF
CDR3nt: TGTGCCAGCAGCTTATATCCGGGGGAGAAAGGGACAGATACGCAGTATTTT

v_gene: TRBV27
abundance: .
len: 15
d_gene: TRBD2
j_gene: TRBJ2-5
CDR3aa: CASSLSGGVRKTQYF
CDR3nt: TGTGCCAGCAGTTTATCCGGGGGGGTCCGGAAGACCCAGTACTTC

v_gene: TRBV7-2
abundance: .
len: 15
d_gene: TRBD1
j_gene: TRBJ2-3
CDR3aa: CASSFWTGGTDTQYF
CDR3nt: TGTGCCAGCAGCTTTTGGACAGGGGGGACAGATACGCAGTATTTT

v_gene: TRBV5-8
abundance: .
len: 16
d_gene: TRBD1
j_gene: TRBJ1-4
CDR3aa: CASSSAQGARSEKLFF
CDR3nt: TGTGCCAGCAGCTCAGCACAGGGGGCGAGAAGTGAAAAACTGTTTTTT

v_gene: TRBV18
abundance: .
len: 14
d_gene: .
j_gene: TRBJ1-2
CDR3aa: CASSPAGEFYGYTF
CDR3nt: TGTGCCAGCTCACCCGCAGGGGAATTCTATGGCTACACCTTC

v_gene: TRBV28
abundance: .
len: 16
d_gene: TRBD2
j_gene: TRBJ2-1
CDR3aa: CASSLPRTSGGAEQFF
CDR3nt: TGTGCCAGCAGTTTACCCCGGACTAGCGGGGGGGCTGAGCAGTTCTTC

v_gene: TRBV5-8
abundance: once
len: 11
d_gene: .
j_gene: TRBJ2-3
CDR3aa: CASSLADTQYF
CDR3nt: TGTGCCAGCAGCTTGGCTGATACGCAGTATTTT

v_gene: TRBV6-5
abundance: .
len: 13
d_gene: .
j_gene: TRBJ1-4
CDR3aa: CASSPSVVEKLFF
CDR3nt: TGTGCCAGCAGTCCTTCCGTTGTTGAAAAACTGTTTTTT

v_gene: TRBV11-2
abundance: .
len: 16
d_gene: TRBD2
j_gene: TRBJ2-1
CDR3aa: CASSLDGGGSYNEQFF
CDR3nt: TGTGCCAGCAGCTTAGATGGGGGGGGCTCCTACAATGAGCAGTTCTTC

v_gene: TRBV7-2
abundance: .
len: 16
d_gene: TRBD2
j_gene: TRBJ2-1
CDR3aa: CASSLGSGVWYNEQFF
CDR3nt: TGTGCCAGCAGCTTAGGTAGCGGGGTGTGGTACAATGAGCAGTTCTTC

v_gene: TRBV7-2
abundance: .
len: 14
d_gene: TRBD1
j_gene: TRBJ1-6
CDR3aa: CASSLGTGSSPLHF
CDR3nt: TGTGCCAGCAGCCTCGGGACAGGTTCCTCACCCCTCCACTTT